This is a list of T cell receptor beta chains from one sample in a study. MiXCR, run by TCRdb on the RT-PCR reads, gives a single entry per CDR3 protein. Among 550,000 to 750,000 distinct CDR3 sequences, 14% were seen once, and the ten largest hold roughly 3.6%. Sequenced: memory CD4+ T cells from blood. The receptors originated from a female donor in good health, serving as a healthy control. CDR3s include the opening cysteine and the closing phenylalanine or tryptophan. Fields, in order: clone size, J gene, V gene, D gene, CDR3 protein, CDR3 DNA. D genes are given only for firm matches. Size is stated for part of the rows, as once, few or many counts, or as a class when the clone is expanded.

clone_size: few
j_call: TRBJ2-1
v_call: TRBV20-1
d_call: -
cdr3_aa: CSARRGLLYNEQFF
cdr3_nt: TGCAGTGCTAGACGGGGATTACTCTACAATGAGCAGTTCTTC

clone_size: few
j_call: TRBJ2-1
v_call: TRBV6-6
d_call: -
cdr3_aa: CASSYSGGGNEQFF
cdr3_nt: TGTGCCAGCAGTTACTCGGGGGGAGGTAATGAGCAGTTCTTC

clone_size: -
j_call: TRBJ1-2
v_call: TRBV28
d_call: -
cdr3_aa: CATVPLLGRSYGYTF
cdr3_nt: TGTGCCACCGTCCCCCTTTTGGGGAGAAGCTATGGCTACACCTTC

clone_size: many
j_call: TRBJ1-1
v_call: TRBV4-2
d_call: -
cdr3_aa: CASSHAHENTEAFF
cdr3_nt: TGTGCCAGCAGCCATGCTCATGAGAACACTGAAGCTTTCTTT

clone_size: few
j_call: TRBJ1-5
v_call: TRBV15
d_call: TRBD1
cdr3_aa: CATSSDRGAQPQHF
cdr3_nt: TGTGCCACCAGCAGCGACAGGGGAGCGCAGCCCCAGCATTTT

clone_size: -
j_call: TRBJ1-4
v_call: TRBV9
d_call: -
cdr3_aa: CASSVEVGTGEKLFF
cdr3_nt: TGTGCCAGCAGCGTAGAGGTTGGGACGGGGGAAAAACTGTTTTTT

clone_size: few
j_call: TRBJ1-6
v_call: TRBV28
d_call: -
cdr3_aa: CASSSLGTSRNSPLHF
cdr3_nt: TGTGCCAGCAGTTCTTTGGGAACCTCGCGCAATTCACCCCTCCACTTT

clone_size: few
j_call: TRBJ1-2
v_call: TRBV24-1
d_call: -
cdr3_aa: CATSDSQGNYGYTF
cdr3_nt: TGTGCCACCAGTGACTCCCAGGGTAACTATGGCTACACCTTC

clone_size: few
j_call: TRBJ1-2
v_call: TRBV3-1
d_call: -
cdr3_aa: CASSPLREGSYGYTF
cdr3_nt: TGTGCCAGCAGCCCCCTGAGGGAGGGTAGCTATGGCTACACCTTC

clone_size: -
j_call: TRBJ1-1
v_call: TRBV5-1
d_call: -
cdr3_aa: CASSRDASAPEAFF
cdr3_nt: TGTGCCAGCAGCAGGGACGCCTCTGCCCCCGAAGCTTTCTTT

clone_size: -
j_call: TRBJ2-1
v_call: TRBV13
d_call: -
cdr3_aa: CASSSPLKGAFNEQFF
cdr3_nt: TGTGCCAGCAGCTCGCCCCTGAAGGGAGCGTTCAATGAGCAGTTCTTC

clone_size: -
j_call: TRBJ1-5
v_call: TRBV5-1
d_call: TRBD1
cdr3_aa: CASPTGGGNQPQHF
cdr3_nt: TGCGCCAGCCCGACAGGGGGGGGCAATCAGCCCCAGCATTTT

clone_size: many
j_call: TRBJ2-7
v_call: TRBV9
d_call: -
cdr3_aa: CASSVGGTSSYEQYF
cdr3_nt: TGTGCCAGCAGCGTAGGTGGGACATCGTCCTACGAGCAGTACTTC

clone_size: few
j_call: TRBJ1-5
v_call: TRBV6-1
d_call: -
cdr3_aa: CASNLSEGQPQHF
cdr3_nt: TGTGCCAGCAACCTATCCGAAGGTCAGCCCCAGCATTTT

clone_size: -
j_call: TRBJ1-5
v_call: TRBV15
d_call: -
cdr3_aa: CATSRDPRQPQHF
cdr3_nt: TGTGCCACCAGCAGAGATCCCAGGCAGCCCCAGCATTTT

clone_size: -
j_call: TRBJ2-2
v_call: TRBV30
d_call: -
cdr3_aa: CAWSAFPIKGGELFF
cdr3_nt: TGTGCCTGGAGTGCATTTCCCATAAAAGGGGGGGAGCTGTTTTTT

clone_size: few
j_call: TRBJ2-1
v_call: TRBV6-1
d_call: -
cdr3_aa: CASSEDGSSYNEQFF
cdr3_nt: TGTGCCAGCAGTGAAGACGGGAGCTCCTACAATGAGCAGTTCTTC

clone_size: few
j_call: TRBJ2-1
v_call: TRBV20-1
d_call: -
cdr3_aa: CRPQGGPNEQFF
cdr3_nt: TGCAGACCCCAAGGGGGGCCAAATGAGCAGTTCTTC

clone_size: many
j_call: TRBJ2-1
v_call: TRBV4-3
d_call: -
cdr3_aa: CASSQDMGAYNEQFF
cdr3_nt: TGCGCCAGCAGCCAAGATATGGGGGCGTACAATGAGCAGTTCTTC

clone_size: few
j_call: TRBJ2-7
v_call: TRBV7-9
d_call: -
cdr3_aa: CASSPSSEQYF
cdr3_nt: TGTGCCAGCAGCCCCTCCTCCGAGCAGTACTTC

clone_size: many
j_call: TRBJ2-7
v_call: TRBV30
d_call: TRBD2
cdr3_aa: CAWSPGAGGQYF
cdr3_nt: TGTGCCTGGAGCCCTGGGGCGGGAGGTCAGTACTTC

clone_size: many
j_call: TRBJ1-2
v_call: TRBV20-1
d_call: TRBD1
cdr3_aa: CSAQTGTGHGYTF
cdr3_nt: TGCAGTGCTCAGACCGGGACAGGGCATGGCTACACCTTC

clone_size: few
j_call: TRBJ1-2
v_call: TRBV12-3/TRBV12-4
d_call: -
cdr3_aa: CASSLQAGYGYTF
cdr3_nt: TGTGCCAGCAGTTTACAAGCAGGCTATGGCTACACCTTC

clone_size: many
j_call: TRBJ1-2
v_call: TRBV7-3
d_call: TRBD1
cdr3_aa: CASSPAGGQEYYGYTF
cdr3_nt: TGTGCCAGCAGCCCAGCCGGCGGACAGGAGTACTATGGCTACACCTTC

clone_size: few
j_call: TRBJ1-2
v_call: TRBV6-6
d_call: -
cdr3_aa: CASTTGYGYTF
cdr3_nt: TGTGCCAGCACGACGGGGTATGGCTACACCTTC

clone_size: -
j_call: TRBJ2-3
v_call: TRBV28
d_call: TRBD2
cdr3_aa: CASSLLVAGGSHTQYF
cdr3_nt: TGTGCCAGCAGTTTATTGGTAGCGGGAGGGTCTCATACGCAGTATTTT

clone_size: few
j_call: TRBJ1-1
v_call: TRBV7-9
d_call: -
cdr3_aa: CASSWGGGTSNTEAFF
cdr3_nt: TGTGCCAGCAGCTGGGGAGGGGGGACCAGTAACACTGAAGCTTTCTTT

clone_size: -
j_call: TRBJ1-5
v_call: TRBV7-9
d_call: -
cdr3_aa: CASGDQPQHF
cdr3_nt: TGTGCCAGTGGGGATCAGCCCCAGCATTTT

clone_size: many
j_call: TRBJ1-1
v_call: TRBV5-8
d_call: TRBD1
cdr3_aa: CASSPGQAIMNTEAFF
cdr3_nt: TGTGCCAGCAGCCCCGGACAGGCGATAATGAACACTGAAGCTTTCTTT

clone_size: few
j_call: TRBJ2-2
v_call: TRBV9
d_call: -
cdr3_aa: CASSVAAYTGELFF
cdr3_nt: TGTGCCAGCAGCGTAGCGGCTTACACCGGGGAGCTGTTTTTT

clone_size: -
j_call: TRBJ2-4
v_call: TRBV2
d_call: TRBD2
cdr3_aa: CASILGLAGAENIQYF
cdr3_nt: TGTGCCAGCATTCTGGGACTAGCGGGAGCAGAAAACATTCAGTACTTC

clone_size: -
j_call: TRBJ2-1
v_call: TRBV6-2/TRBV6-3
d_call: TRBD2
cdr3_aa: CASSIRWASGRGEQFF
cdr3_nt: TGTGCCAGCAGCATACGGTGGGCTAGCGGGAGGGGTGAGCAGTTCTTC

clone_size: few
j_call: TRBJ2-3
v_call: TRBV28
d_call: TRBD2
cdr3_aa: CASRGTSQYTQYF
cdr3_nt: TGTGCCAGCAGGGGGACTAGCCAGTATACGCAGTATTTT

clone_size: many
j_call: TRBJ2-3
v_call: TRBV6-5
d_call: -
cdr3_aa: CASIHSSTDTQYF
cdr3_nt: TGTGCCAGCATCCACTCTAGCACAGATACGCAGTATTTT

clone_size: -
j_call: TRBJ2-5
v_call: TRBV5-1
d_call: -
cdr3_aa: CASTLLQNSQETQYF
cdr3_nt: TGCGCCAGCACCCTCTTACAGAACTCGCAAGAGACCCAGTACTTC

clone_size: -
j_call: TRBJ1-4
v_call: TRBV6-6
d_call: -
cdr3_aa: CASSLPGEEKLFF
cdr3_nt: TGTGCCAGCAGCCTCCCGGGAGAGGAAAAACTGTTTTTT

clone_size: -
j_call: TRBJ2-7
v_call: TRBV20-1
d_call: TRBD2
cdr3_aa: CSARDRRRGVEQYF
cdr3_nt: TGCAGTGCTAGAGATCGGAGGCGGGGGGTTGAGCAGTACTTC

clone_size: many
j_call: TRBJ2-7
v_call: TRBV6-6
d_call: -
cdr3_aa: CASLPGRGGITLEQYF
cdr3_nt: TGTGCCAGCTTACCCGGGCGTGGCGGGATTACCCTCGAGCAGTACTTC

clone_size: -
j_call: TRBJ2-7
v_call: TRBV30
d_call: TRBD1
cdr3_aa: CAWSYRGEQYF
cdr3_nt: TGTGCCTGGAGTTACAGGGGTGAGCAGTACTTC

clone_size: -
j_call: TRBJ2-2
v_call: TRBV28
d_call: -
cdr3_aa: CASSRTLWNTGELFF
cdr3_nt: TGTGCCAGCAGTAGGACACTCTGGAACACCGGGGAGCTGTTTTTT

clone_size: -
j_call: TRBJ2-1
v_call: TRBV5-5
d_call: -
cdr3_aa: CASARDSYNEQFF
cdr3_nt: TGTGCCAGCGCCCGGGACTCCTACAATGAGCAGTTCTTC

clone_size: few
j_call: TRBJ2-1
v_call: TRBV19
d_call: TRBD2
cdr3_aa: CASSIPSGSRNEQFF
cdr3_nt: TGTGCCAGTTCCATCCCTAGCGGGAGTAGGAATGAGCAGTTCTTC

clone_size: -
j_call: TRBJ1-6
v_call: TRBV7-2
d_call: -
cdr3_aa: CASSFGGRAGSPLHF
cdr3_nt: TGTGCCAGCAGCTTCGGGGGTAGGGCCGGTTCACCCCTCCACTTT

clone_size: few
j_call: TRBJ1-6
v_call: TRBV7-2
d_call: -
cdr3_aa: CASRPKHNSPLHF
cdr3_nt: TGTGCCAGCAGACCCAAACACAATTCACCCCTCCACTTT

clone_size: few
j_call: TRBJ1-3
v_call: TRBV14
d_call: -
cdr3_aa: CASSQEGPRSGNTIYF
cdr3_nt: TGTGCCAGCAGCCAAGAGGGGCCTCGCTCTGGAAACACCATATATTTT

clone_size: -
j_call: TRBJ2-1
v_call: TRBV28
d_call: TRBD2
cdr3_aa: CASLRVGRDPLLQDNEQFF
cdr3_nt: TGTGCCAGTCTACGAGTCGGGAGGGACCCCCTCTTGCAGGACAATGAGCAGTTCTTC

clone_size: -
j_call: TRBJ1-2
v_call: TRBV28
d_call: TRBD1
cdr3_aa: CASRYRGYGYTF
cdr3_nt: TGTGCCAGCAGATACAGGGGGTATGGCTACACCTTC

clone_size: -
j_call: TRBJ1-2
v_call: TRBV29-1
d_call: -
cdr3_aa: CSVVLGGYTF
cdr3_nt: TGCAGCGTTGTGTTGGGTGGCTACACCTTC